The 20 T cell receptor beta chains below come from one sample, sequenced in a study of shared clonotypes between healthy human individuals. Measured with immunoSEQ multiplex PCR; TCRdb has only the in-frame clones, and not every one. The sample has roughly 2.6 million clones; around 94% are singletons. The sequenced sample was naive CD4+ T cells sorted from blood. Subset given: CD45RA+ positively selected. These receptors were obtained from a man aged 18 to 30 in good health.

The J gene is TRBJ2-7, the V gene TRBV10-3, with TRBD1 matching over 7 bases. There are 16 residues in the CDR3. The germline CDR1 and CDR2 sequences are ENHRY and SYGVKD. V shed 2 bases and J 6 bases; nucleotides not matched to a gene: 13. The CDR3 reads CAISEPSTGRPSEQYF. In nucleotides, the CDR3 is TGTGCCATCAGTGAGCCCTCGACAGGGAGACCATCCGAGCAGTACTTC.

The rearrangement uses TRBV5-6 and TRBJ1-6; 7 positions match TRBD1. With V trimmed by 4 bases and J by 6 bases, 7 bases remained unmatched. The CDR3 loop spans 15 amino acids. Germline V gene sequence: CDR1 SGHDT, CDR2 YYEEEE. The CDR3 loop is CASSRRQGVNSPLHF. CDR3 DNA: TGTGCCAGCAGCCGGCGGCAGGGGGTTAATTCACCCCTCCACTTT.

The chain combines TRBV19 with TRBJ2-7; 9 bases agree with TRBD1. V shed 4 bases, J shed 2 bases, and the junction held 15 bases outside the gene matches. CDR1 and CDR2 (germline): LNHDA, SQIVND (reference sequence). This CDR3 has 18 amino acids. CDR3 sequence (DNA): TGTGCCAGTAGTAAGGGACAGGGACGAAAGTTACTACCCTACGAGCAGTACTTC. This encodes CASSKGQGRKLLPYEQYF.

Notes on this clone: Other nucleotide sequences from this sample produce the same CDR3. The chain combines TRBV30 with TRBJ2-1; TRBD1 matches 7 bases. There are 13 residues in the CDR3. V was clipped by 4 bases and J by 3 bases; unmatched bases: 3. Germline CDR1 is GTSNPN and CDR2 is SVGIG (reference sequence). The CDR3 protein is CAWNRGNYNEQFF. CDR3 nucleotides: TGTGCCTGGAACAGGGGTAACTACAATGAGCAGTTCTTC.

The V and J genes are TRBV4-1 and TRBJ2-7; the D is unclear. Germline CDR1 MGHRA, CDR2 YSYEKL. The CDR3 contains 13 residues. Trimming cost V 4 bases and J 2 bases, with 9 bases left between them. The CDR3 spells CASSPFGTYEQYF. Here the CDR3 DNA reads TGCGCCAGCAGCCCCTTTGGGACCTACGAGCAGTACTTC.

The CDR3 coding sequence is TGTGCCTGGAGGAGAGCGGGGGGCATGACCGGGGAGCTGTTTTTT. As protein: CAWRRAGGMTGELFF. V gene TRBV30 combines with J gene TRBJ2-2; TRBD2 agrees at 9 bases. Germline-derived CDR1 and CDR2 are GTSNPN and SVGIG (reference sequence). The CDR3 sequence is 15 residues long. Unmatched junction bases numbered 7, after V lost 3 bases and J lost 5 bases.

The J gene is TRBJ2-5, the V gene TRBV6-5; possible D gene TRBD2, 5 bases. Trimming took 6 bases from V and 4 from J, leaving 15 bases between them. Germline CDR1 is MNHEY and CDR2 is SVGAGI. The CDR3 consists of 14 residues. The DNA for the CDR3 is TGTGCCAGCAGATATGGACTTAATGGAGAGACCCAGTACTTC. Translating it yields CASRYGLNGETQYF.

The chain has TRBV23-1 and TRBJ2-4; perhaps D is TRBD1 or TRBD2 (5 bases each). TRBV23-1 falls under the ORF class, with uncertain function. CDR3 length equals 19 residues. V was trimmed by 3 bases and J by 7 bases, leaving 28 bases between them. The chain's CDR3 is CASSQEPGPILAFGNIQYF. CDR3 coding DNA: TGCGCCAGCAGTCAGGAGCCGGGACCCATTCTTGCCTTCGGGAACATTCAGTACTTC.

The CDR3 sequence is CASSPADGYTF. In nucleotides, the CDR3 is TGTGCCAGCAGTCCAGCGGACGGCTACACCTTC. The J gene is TRBJ1-2, the V gene TRBV6-1; no firm D call. With 5 bases removed from V and 8 bases from J, the gap between germline ends came to 9 bases. There are 11 residues in the CDR3. CDR1 is MNHNS and CDR2 is SASEGT in the germline V gene.

The gene calls are TRBV25-1 and TRBJ1-6; D is unresolved. The ends were cut back, 7 bases at V and 7 bases at J, with 11 bases in the middle. The CDR3 sequence is 13 residues long. Germline CDR1 reads MGHDK; CDR2 reads SYGVNS. The CDR3 DNA is TGTGCCAGCAAGGTGAAAGAGAATTCACCCCTCCACTTT. This sequence encodes CASKVKENSPLHF.

V and J are TRBV19 and TRBJ2-6; the D call may be TRBD1 or TRBD2 (5 bases each). The CDR3 extends over 18 amino acids. Germline CDR1 LNHDA, CDR2 SQIVND (reference sequence). V shed 1 base and J shed 0 bases, with 13 bases lying between them. The CDR3 nucleotides are TGTGCCAGTAGTATAGGTAGGGACGCAGGCTCTGGGGCCAACGTCCTGACTTTC. Protein product: CASSIGRDAGSGANVLTF.

Turning to this clone: This sample also contains other DNA sequences that code for the same CDR3. V gene TRBV2 combines with J gene TRBJ1-6; TRBD1 is a possible D gene (6 bases). CDR3 length equals 13 residues. Germline V lookup: CDR1 SNHLY, CDR2 FYNNEI. V gave up 6 bases and J gave up 7 bases, with 10 bases separating them. CDR3: CASRGQGNSPLHF. The DNA of the CDR3 is TGTGCCAGCAGAGGGCAGGGGAATTCACCCCTCCACTTT. Combining the CDR3 with reference TRBV2 and TRBJ1-6 gives the whole variable domain EPEVTQTPSHQVTQMGQEVILRCVPISNHLYFYWYRQILGQKVEFLVSFYNNEISEKSEIFDDQFSVERPDGSNFTLKIRSTKLEDSAMYFCASRGQGNSPLHFGNGTRLTVT.

The rearrangement links TRBV7-9 to TRBJ2-2; no clear D gene. The CDR3 extends over 16 amino acids. Trimming pared 0 bases from V and 0 bases from J, leaving 8 bases between. Germline lookup yields CDR1 SEHNR and CDR2 FQNEAQ (reference sequence). The CDR3 protein is CASSLAYLPNTGELFF. Here the CDR3 DNA reads TGTGCCAGCAGCTTAGCCTATTTACCGAACACCGGGGAGCTGTTTTTT.

V is TRBV6-5 and J is TRBJ2-2, with D possibly being TRBD2 (5 bases). The CDR3 loop spans 14 amino acids. V lost 6 bases and J 4 bases, leaving 12 bases between the germline ends. The germline V gene encodes CDR1 MNHEY and CDR2 SVGAGI. The CDR3 protein is CASRASPVTGELFF. The DNA of the CDR3 is TGTGCCAGCAGAGCTAGCCCAGTCACCGGGGAGCTGTTTTTT.

The chain combines TRBV20-1 with TRBJ2-1, with D possibly matching TRBD2 (5 bases). Germline CDR1 and CDR2: DFQATT and SNEGSKA (reference sequence). Trimming shortened V by 3 bases and J by 9 bases, and 9 bases separated the two germline ends. The CDR3 has 11 amino acids. The CDR3 DNA is TGCAGTGCTAGGGAGCGGACTGAGCAGTTCTTC. Translated: CSARERTEQFF.

The V gene is TRBV19, the J gene TRBJ2-4; TRBD2 is a possible D gene (6 bases). The CDR3 has 15 amino acids. Trimming left V 3 bases short and J 3 bases short, with 12 bases between. Germline V gene data show CDR1 as LNHDA and CDR2 as SQIVND (reference sequence). CDR3 residues: CASSIGGDYKNIQYF. As DNA, the CDR3 is TGTGCCAGTAGTATCGGAGGGGATTACAAAAACATTCAGTACTTC. The entire variable domain, with the rest obtained from reference TRBV19 and TRBJ2-4, is as follows: DGGITQSPKYLFRKEGQNVTLSCEQNLNHDAMYWYRQDPGQGLRLIYYSQIVNDFQKGDIAEGYSVSREKKESFPLTVTSAQKNPTAFYLCASSIGGDYKNIQYFGAGTRLSVL.

A note on this clone: Other nucleotide sequences from this sample produce the same CDR3. This chain joins TRBV5-8 and TRBJ2-2; D remains ambiguous. Germline V gene sequence: CDR1 SGHTS, CDR2 YDEGEE. The CDR3 is 12 residues long. V dropped 4 bases and J dropped 4 bases, with 5 bases sitting between them. CDR3 amino acids: CASSRSTGELFF. As DNA, the CDR3 is TGTGCCAGCAGCAGATCCACCGGGGAGCTGTTTTTT.

This clone showed up just once. The V call is TRBV27, the J call TRBJ2-1, with 7 bases fitting TRBD2. This CDR3 spans 15 amino acids. Germline CDR1 and CDR2: MNHEY and SMNVEV (reference sequence). J gave up 7 bases and V 3 bases, and 9 bases lay outside the gene matches. The CDR3 sequence: CASSLEAGSWNEQFF. The CDR3 DNA reads TGTGCCAGCAGTTTGGAAGCGGGGTCCTGGAATGAGCAGTTCTTC.

The chain recombines TRBV9 with TRBJ2-1, with TRBD2 identical over 9 bases. The V and J ends lost 0 bases and 5 bases, in that order; junction bases with no gene match: 6. This CDR3 has 16 amino acids. Germline assignment: CDR1 SGDLS and CDR2 YYNGEE. CDR3 DNA: TGTGCCAGCAGCGTAGGGGGCGGGAGGGCCCACAATGAGCAGTTCTTC. It yields the protein CASSVGGGRAHNEQFF.

This clone was seen just once. The chain has TRBV7-9 and TRBJ2-2; D is unresolved. The ends were cut back, 7 bases at V and 1 base at J, with 7 bases in the middle. This CDR3 is built from 13 residues. In germline, CDR1 is SEHNR, CDR2 FQNEAQ (reference sequence). CDR3 protein: CASTWQNTGELFF. In DNA form, the CDR3 reads TGTGCCAGCACTTGGCAGAACACCGGGGAGCTGTTTTTT.